These 28 T cell receptor beta chains originate from one sample sequenced in a study of a mutant IDH1 vaccine in newly diagnosed glioma. Libraries were prepared by immunoSEQ multiplex PCR; TCRdb keeps only in-frame clonotypes and omits some of them. The table includes under 30,000 clones, about three quarters detected once. Antigen specificity for these receptors is unknown. Time point meaning: week 5, during vaccination. Doses comprised 300 ug of mutant IDH1 20-mer peptide each, plus topical imiquimod. The material sequenced was PBMCs, taken from a glioma patient whose treatment included an IDH1 peptide vaccine. These receptors all come from a man in his forties with glioma.

This chain uses TRBV12-5 with TRBJ2-1, with TRBD2 matching 13 bases. This CDR3 has 17 amino acids. After removal of 2 bases from V and 7 bases from J, the junction contained 8 bases not matched to a gene. The germline CDR1 and CDR2 sequences are LGHNT and FRNRAP. The DNA for the CDR3 is TGTGCTAGTGGTTTGTCGTTCGAGACTAGCGGGAGGAATGAGCAGTTCTTC. This gives the protein CASGLSFETSGRNEQFF.

V is TRBV7-2 and J is TRBJ1-2; D possibly corresponds to TRBD1 (6 bases). Germline CDR1 is SGHTA and CDR2 is FQGNSA. The CDR3 extends over 19 amino acids. Trimming took 4 bases from V and 0 from J, leaving 24 bases between them. CDR3 in amino acids: CASSSFFGGRDEANYGYTF. CDR3 in DNA: TGTGCCAGCAGCTCATTCTTTGGGGGGCGAGATGAAGCTAACTATGGCTACACCTTC.

This sequence joins TRBV6-1 and TRBJ2-5; weak D call: TRBD2 (6 bases). The CDR3 has 18 amino acids. From germline, CDR1 is MNHNS and CDR2 SASEGT. V lost 4 bases to trimming and J lost 5 bases, with 26 bases between them. CDR3 nucleotide sequence: TGTGCCAGCAGTGCCGGGGACTCCCGATTGAGGTGGGAGGAGACCCAGTACTTC. Its protein product is CASSAGDSRLRWEETQYF.

The J gene is TRBJ2-3, the V gene TRBV11-3; the match to TRBD1 covers 7 bases. CDR1 is SGHNT, CDR2 YENEEA, per germline. V was clipped by 5 bases and J by 2 bases; unmatched bases: 7. The CDR3 runs 15 residues. The CDR3 coding sequence is TGTGCCAGCAGCCCAGAGGGACAGCTCACAGATACGCAGTATTTT. Translation gives CASSPEGQLTDTQYF.

This clone was seen only once. This chain connects TRBV6-4 to TRBJ2-3; 9 nucleotides line up with TRBD2. The CDR3 covers 15 residues. CDR1 is MRHNA and CDR2 is SNTAGT in the germline V gene. With 4 bases clipped from V and 4 bases from J, the junction kept 6 bases outside the gene matches. CDR3 in amino acids: CASSAETSGSDTQYF. CDR3 coding DNA: TGTGCCAGCAGTGCGGAGACTAGCGGATCAGATACGCAGTATTTT.

This clone was picked up a small number of times. This chain links TRBV7-2 with TRBJ2-5; 7 bases fit TRBD2. V lost 0 bases and J lost 4; bases outside the gene matches: 5. CDR3 size: 15 residues. Germline V CDR1 and CDR2: SGHTA, FQGNSA. CDR3 in DNA: TGTGCCAGCAGCTTAGCCCTTGGCGGGAGAGAGACCCAGTACTTC. Encoded protein: CASSLALGGRETQYF. Complete variable domain (other parts from reference TRBV7-2 and TRBJ2-5): GAGVSQSPSNKVTEKGKDVELRCDPISGHTALYWYRQSLGQGLEFLIYFQGNSAPDKSGLPSDRFSAERTGGSVSTLTIQRTQQEDSAVYLCASSLALGGRETQYFGPGTRLLVL.

The V and J genes are TRBV29-1 and TRBJ2-5; perhaps TRBD1 as D (6 bases). This CDR3 contains 12 residues. Germline V lookup: CDR1 SQVTM, CDR2 ANQGSEA. V dropped 8 bases and J dropped 9 bases, with 19 bases sitting between them. In DNA form, the CDR3 reads TGCAGCTCCCAGGGGAGTTCGAGTTCCCAGTACTTC. Residues: CSSQGSSSSQYF.

V usage is TRBV18 and J usage is TRBJ1-1; a weak D match, TRBD1 (5 bases). V shed 3 bases and J shed 5 bases, with 7 bases lying between them. CDR1 is KGHSH and CDR2 is LQKENI in the germline V gene. The CDR3 totals 12 residues. CDR3 sequence reads: CASSPGQTEAFF. CDR3 nucleotide sequence: TGTGCCAGCTCACCGGGGCAGACTGAAGCTTTCTTT.

The gene calls are TRBV15 and TRBJ2-7; maybe TRBD2 (6 bases). Germline loops: CDR1 LNHNV, CDR2 YYDKDF (reference sequence). The CDR3 extends over 14 amino acids. Trimming cost V 3 bases and J 6 bases, with 15 bases left between them. CDR3 coding DNA: TGTGCCACCAGCAGGGATAGGACTACGGGCGAGCAGTACGTC. Protein product: CATSRDRTTGEQYV.

The chain recombines TRBV11-2 with TRBJ1-5; D ambiguous. CDR3 length: 12 residues. CDR1 is SGHAT and CDR2 is FQNNGV in the germline V gene. V lost 6 bases and J 2 bases, leaving 5 bases between the germline ends. This chain's CDR3 is CASRDGNQPQHF. In DNA form, the CDR3 reads TGTGCCAGCAGAGATGGCAATCAGCCCCAGCATTTT.

Only a few counts were recorded for this clone. The chain joins TRBV7-9 to TRBJ2-2; D might be TRBD1 (5 bases). The CDR3 is 17 amino acids. Trimming removed 0 bases from V and 3 bases from J, with 14 bases in between. Germline CDR1 SEHNR, CDR2 FQNEAQ (reference sequence). In DNA, the CDR3 is TGTGCCAGCAGCTTAGCGTTGGTCAGGGCCGACACCGGGGAGCTGTTTTTT. Translation: CASSLALVRADTGELFF.

This chain joins TRBV7-9 and TRBJ1-2; D call uncertain. CDR1 and CDR2 (germline): SEHNR, FQNEAQ (reference sequence). CDR3 length equals 14 residues. Trimming left V 3 bases short and J 2 bases short, with 10 bases between. The CDR3 DNA reads as TGTGCCAGCAGCTTGGGCGGACTCAACTATGGCTACACCTTC. Protein product: CASSLGGLNYGYTF.

The rearrangement links TRBV5-6 to TRBJ2-2; tentatively, D is TRBD1 (6 bases). The V gene lost 0 bases and the J gene lost 4 bases, with 10 bases spanning the gap. The CDR3 extends over 15 amino acids. The germline gives CDR1 SGHDT, CDR2 YYEEEE. CDR3 protein: CASSLAGAGTGELFF. As DNA, the CDR3 is TGTGCCAGCAGCTTGGCAGGGGCGGGCACCGGGGAGCTGTTTTTT.

This chain joins TRBV6-4 and TRBJ2-2; the D is unclear. The CDR3 has 13 amino acids. Germline V gene lookup returns CDR1 MRHNA and CDR2 SNTAGT. The ends were cut back, 6 bases at V and 7 bases at J, with 12 bases in the middle. In DNA, the CDR3 is TGTGCCAGCAGCCCCGACATCAACGGGGAGCTGTTTTTT. This encodes CASSPDINGELFF.

V and J are TRBV5-6 and TRBJ1-2; TRBD1 is a possible D gene (5 bases). Germline V gene sequence: CDR1 SGHDT, CDR2 YYEEEE. CDR3 size: 11 residues. V gave up 4 bases and J gave up 10 bases, with 11 bases separating them. Here the CDR3 reads CASSRQGDYTF. The CDR3 nucleotides read TGTGCCAGCAGCCGTCAGGGAGACTACACCTTC.

The chain combines TRBV6-1 with TRBJ2-7; D is undetermined. V was cut by 0 bases and J by 0 bases, with 9 bases left in between. Germline assignment: CDR1 MNHNS and CDR2 SASEGT. CDR3 length: 15 amino acids. The DNA for the CDR3 is TGTGCCAGCAGTGAAGCGGGCAGGAGCTCCTACGAGCAGTACTTC. This encodes CASSEAGRSSYEQYF.

The chain links TRBV6-4 to TRBJ1-5, with a tentative D call TRBD1 (6 bases). Between the trimmed V and J ends, which lost 3 bases and 7 bases, there was a span of 10 bases. The CDR3 covers 13 residues. From germline, CDR1 is MRHNA and CDR2 SNTAGT. DNA for the CDR3: TGTGCCAGCAGTGAAATGGGGGGCCAGCCCCAGCATTTT. Translation gives CASSEMGGQPQHF.

This rearrangement joins TRBV7-8 to TRBJ2-1; TRBD2 agrees at 8 bases. Germline loops: CDR1 SGHVS, CDR2 FQNEAQ. CDR3 length: 14 amino acids. The trim removed 5 bases at V and 4 bases at J, leaving 4 bases unmatched. CDR3 bases: TGTGCCAGCAGCGACGGGAGGGCTTACAATGAGCAGTTCTTC. Translation gives CASSDGRAYNEQFF.

This rearrangement joins TRBV30 to TRBJ1-2, with unresolved D. The germline CDR1 and CDR2 sequences are GTSNPN and SVGIG (reference sequence). The CDR3 contains 12 residues. Trimming removed 3 bases from V and 8 bases from J, with 13 bases in between. The CDR3 here is CAWRRKGRGYTF. CDR3 DNA sequence: TGTGCCTGGAGGAGAAAGGGTCGAGGCTACACCTTC.

CDR3 in DNA: TGTGCCAGCAGTTTCCCCACCGGGGAGCTGTTTTTT. It codes for CASSFPTGELFF. The chain links TRBV27 to TRBJ2-2; D is uncertain. The CDR3 is 12 residues long. CDR1 is MNHEY and CDR2 is SMNVEV in the germline V gene (reference sequence). Deletions cut 3 bases from V and 4 bases from J, with 3 bases between.

V and J are TRBV5-1 and TRBJ2-3; no clear D. The V end lost 1 base, the J end lost 2 bases, and 11 bases lay between the germline ends. Germline CDR1 reads SGHRS; CDR2 reads YFSETQ. The CDR3 runs 15 residues. The CDR3 protein is CASSLSDGPTDTQYF. The CDR3 nucleotides read TGCGCCAGCAGCTTGTCCGACGGCCCCACAGATACGCAGTATTTT.

V gene TRBV30 combines with J gene TRBJ1-6; tentatively, D is TRBD1 (6 bases). CDR1 and CDR2 from the germline V gene are GTSNPN and SVGIG (reference sequence). V was clipped by 3 bases and J by 9 bases, with 18 bases between them. This CDR3 region has 15 residues. The CDR3 sequence is CAWRALTGSASPLHF. The CDR3 DNA reads TGTGCCTGGAGGGCCCTCACAGGGAGTGCTTCACCCCTCCACTTT.

The chain joins TRBV27 to TRBJ1-1, with TRBD1 as a possible D gene (5 bases). The CDR3 covers 14 residues. V was clipped by 3 bases and J by 1 base, with 9 bases between them. Per germline, CDR1 MNHEY and CDR2 SMNVEV (reference sequence). The DNA of the CDR3 is TGTGCCAGCAGTTTGCAGGGAGGGAACACTGAAGCTTTCTTT. The encoded protein is CASSLQGGNTEAFF.

The V gene is TRBV7-9, the J gene TRBJ2-5; 10 bases align to TRBD2. The V gene end was trimmed by 1 base and the J gene end by 3 bases; junction bases not matched to a gene: 5. Germline values: CDR1 SEHNR, CDR2 FQNEAQ (reference sequence). CDR3 length: 16 residues. The CDR3 protein is CASSLVPSGREETQYF. The CDR3, as DNA: TGTGCCAGCAGCTTAGTGCCCAGCGGGAGGGAAGAGACCCAGTACTTC.

The genes are TRBV14 and TRBJ2-7; 8 bases agree with TRBD1. J lost 6 bases, V lost 4 bases, and 2 bases had no gene match. CDR1 SGHDN and CDR2 FVKESK come from the germline V gene. The CDR3 extends over 12 amino acids. The chain's CDR3 is CASSRRGREQYV. The CDR3, as DNA: TGTGCCAGCAGCCGCAGGGGGCGCGAGCAGTACGTC.

This clone was recorded once. This chain joins TRBV27 and TRBJ2-5, with a weak D call TRBD1 (7 bases). The CDR3 contains 16 residues. Trimming left V 4 bases short and J 4 bases short, with 19 bases between. In germline, CDR1 is MNHEY, CDR2 SMNVEV (reference sequence). CDR3 sequence (DNA): TGTGCCAGCAGTTCCTCCGGGACAGAGGGGGGAGAGACCCAGTACTTC. Amino acid sequence: CASSSSGTEGGETQYF.

The chain recombines TRBV28 with TRBJ1-1, with D uncertain. Trimming cost V 3 bases and J 11 bases, with 13 bases left between them. CDR3 length equals 12 residues. Germline values: CDR1 MDHEN, CDR2 SYDVKM. The CDR3 here is CASSFYQTRAFF. Here the CDR3 DNA reads TGTGCCAGCAGTTTTTACCAAACCCGGGCTTTCTTT. The whole variable domain, remainder taken from reference TRBV28 and TRBJ1-1, is DVKVTQSSRYLVKRTGEKVFLECVQDMDHENMFWYRQDPGLGLRLIYFSYDVKMKEKGDIPEGYSVSREKKERFSLILESASTNQTSMYLCASSFYQTRAFFGQGTRLTVV.

The chain uses TRBV27 and TRBJ1-2; D is unclear. The V gene lost 4 bases and the J gene lost 8 bases, with 11 bases spanning the gap. The CDR3 spans 12 residues. Germline values: CDR1 MNHEY, CDR2 SMNVEV (reference sequence). CDR3 in DNA: TGTGCCAGCAGTTCGACTACTGGGGGCTACACCTTC. Protein sequence: CASSSTTGGYTF.